Listed here are 26 T cell receptor beta chains from one sample, sequenced in a study of tumor and adjacent non-tumor tissue in lung cancer. No cell sorting was done before RNA was extracted from the tissue. TCRbeta libraries were built with three rounds of nested PCR, modified from ARM-PCR. TCRdb processed the multiplex PCR reads anew with MiXCR; each CDR3 protein has one entry. The sample includes around 210,000 distinct CDR3 sequences, 60% to 75% of them seen just once. The sequencing input was lung tumor tissue. These receptors were obtained from a man aged 55 to 70 with non-small cell lung cancer.

A word on this clonotype: The CDR3 does not end in the conserved phenylalanine or tryptophan, so this is likely a read error. The chain recombines TRBV4-1 with TRBJ2-6; D is unresolved. Trimming took off 0 bases at V and 0 bases at J, with 12 bases between the two ends. CDR3 length equals 18 residues. Germline V CDR1 and CDR2: MGHRA, YSYEKL. The CDR3 region is CASSQDRYRLSGANVLTL. The CDR3 DNA follows: TGCGCCAGCAGCCAAGACCGATATAGGCTCTCTGGGGCCAACGTCCTGACTTTA.

This clonotype appeared a single time. The chain links TRBV29-1 to TRBJ1-2; tentative D call: TRBD1 (5 bases). This CDR3 is 13 amino acids long. Per the germline V gene, CDR1 is SQVTM and CDR2 is ANQGSEA. The CDR3 sequence is CNFLNAGNYGYTF. In DNA, the CDR3 is TGCAACTTTTTAAACGCAGGGAACTATGGCTACACCTTC.

Concerning this clonotype itself: This may be a read error, as it is one base from a much larger clone. The conserved phenylalanine or tryptophan is not found at the CDR3 terminus, so this likely reflects a read error. The limits of the CDR3 on the DNA are not certain, so only TCRdb's listed CDR3 is given. This sequence joins TRBV11-1 and TRBJ1-1; TRBD1, the table's D call, lacks a check against the DNA. The CDR3 sequence runs 13 residues, both termini included. CDR1 and CDR2 (germline): SGHAT, FQDESV (reference sequence). The CDR3 sequence: CASTRDRQTEALL.

This rearrangement joins TRBV5-4 to TRBJ2-7, with 11 nucleotides matching TRBD2. V trimming: 3 bases; J trimming: 3 bases; junction bases outside the gene matches: 5. Germline-derived CDR1 and CDR2 are SGHNT and YYREEE (reference sequence). This CDR3 is 15 amino acids long. The CDR3 sequence: CASSWGTSGDYEQYF. The DNA of the CDR3 is TGTGCCAGCAGCTGGGGGACTAGCGGAGACTACGAGCAGTACTTC.

The chain is built from TRBV11-2 and TRBJ2-1; 10 bases are shared with TRBD1. CDR1 and CDR2 from the germline V gene are SGHAT and FQNNGV. The CDR3 runs 15 residues. V was clipped by 5 bases and J by 7 bases; unmatched bases: 8. CDR3 region: CASSKTGGVTNEQFF. The CDR3 bases are TGTGCCAGCAGCAAGACAGGGGGCGTCACTAATGAGCAGTTCTTC.

The chain couples TRBV6-5 to TRBJ2-6, with 12 bases that match TRBD1. CDR1 is MNHEY and CDR2 is SVGAGI in the germline V gene. J gave up 1 base and V 4 bases, and 5 bases lay outside the gene matches. CDR3 size: 18 residues. CDR3 coding DNA: TGTGCCAGCAGTTCAAGGGACAGGGGGCGGTCTGGGGCCAACGTCCTGACTTTC. It is translated as CASSSRDRGRSGANVLTF.

This clonotype came up many times. V gene TRBV5-1 combines with J gene TRBJ2-3; 9 bases fit TRBD1. The CDR3 has 15 residues. CDR1 and CDR2 (germline): SGHRS, YFSETQ. Unmatched junction bases numbered 5, after V lost 4 bases and J lost 2 bases. The DNA for the CDR3 is TGCGCCAGCAGCAACCGGGACAGGGTCACAGATACGCAGTATTTT. It specifies CASSNRDRVTDTQYF. The whole variable domain, remainder taken from reference TRBV5-1 and TRBJ2-3, is KAGVTQTPRYLIKTRGQQVTLSCSPISGHRSVSWYQQTPGQGLQFLFEYFSETQRNKGNFPGRFSGRQFSNSRSEMNVSTLELGDSALYLCASSNRDRVTDTQYFGPGTRLTVL.

In the case of this clonotype: The junction departs from germline at one end; a sequencing error may be responsible. V usage is TRBV11-3 and J usage is TRBJ2-1, with D perhaps matching TRBD2 (6 bases). The CDR3 consists of 15 residues. From germline, CDR1 is SGHNT and CDR2 YENEEA. CDR3 protein: CASSSREIFYNEQLF. The CDR3 DNA sequence: TGTGCCAGTAGCTCTCGGGAGATCTTCTACAATGAGCAGTTGTTC.

Regarding this clonotype: A read error may produce the germline difference seen at one junction end. The V and J genes are TRBV24-1 and TRBJ2-3, with D uncertain. The CDR3 contains 14 residues. Germline V gene sequence: CDR1 KGHDR, CDR2 SFDVKD. The CDR3 DNA sequence: TGTGCCACCAGTGATTTCCAGAACACAGATACGCGGTATTTT. Translating gives CATSDFQNTDTRYF.

Turning to this clonotype: A much larger clone lies a single base off, so this may be a read error. This chain joins TRBV12-3 or TRBV12-4 and TRBJ2-3; TRBD2 is a possible D gene (5 bases). The CDR3 runs to 15 residues. Between the trimmed V and J ends, which lost 11 bases and 8 bases, there was a span of 26 bases. The CDR3 sequence is CAGSSSPAVWVTQYF. For the CDR3, the DNA is TGTGCCGGCTCCTCCTCTCCAGCGGTTTGGGTTACGCAGTATTTT.

Note on this clonotype: One junction end disagrees with the germline gene, perhaps due to a read error. The V and J genes are TRBV20-1 and TRBJ2-3, with D perhaps TRBD2 (5 bases). Looked up from germline, CDR1 is DFQATT and CDR2 is SNEGSKA (reference sequence). This CDR3 is built from 17 residues. The CDR3 spells CSAPPLSTAGGTDTQCF. In DNA, the CDR3 is TGCAGTGCCCCGCCGCTATCTACCGCCGGAGGCACAGATACGCAGTGTTTT.

Turning to this clonotype: Since no conserved phenylalanine or tryptophan closes the CDR3, a read error is the likely cause. This chain connects TRBV11-2 to TRBJ2-3; weak D call: TRBD2 (6 bases). Germline V gene lookup returns CDR1 SGHAT and CDR2 FQNNGV. The CDR3 has 15 residues. Trimming took off 0 bases at V and 8 bases at J, with 15 bases between the two ends. The CDR3 nucleotides read TGTGCCAGCAGCTTAGAATCTGGGACTGTGGGTACGCAGTATTCT. Amino acids: CASSLESGTVGTQYS.

This clonotype was seen just once. The junction does not match germline at one end; this may be a read error. The J gene is TRBJ1-5, the V gene TRBV4-3; D gene ambiguous. Per the germline V gene, CDR1 is LGHNA and CDR2 is YSLEER. The length of the CDR3 is 13 residues. CDR3 nucleotide sequence: TGCGCAAGCAGCCAAGTCGTAGTTCAGCCCCAGCATTTT. Protein sequence: CASSQVVVQPQHF.

Turning to this clonotype: This may stem from a read error, because a much larger clone lies one nucleotide away. The gene calls are TRBV6-1 and TRBJ2-1, with 7 bases lining up with TRBD1. This CDR3 region has 13 residues. CDR1 and CDR2 (germline): MNHNS, SASEGT. This CDR3 is CSSSVQGVNEQFF. In nucleotides, the CDR3 is TGTTCCAGCAGTGTTCAGGGGGTAAATGAGCAGTTCTTC.

In this sample, this clonotype turned up once. The junction departs from germline at one end; a sequencing error may be responsible. This sequence joins TRBV28 and TRBJ2-1; 9 nucleotides align to TRBD1. Germline V gene lookup returns CDR1 MDHEN and CDR2 SYDVKM. This CDR3 is built from 14 residues. The CDR3 loop reads CASSDRGTYNEQSF. CDR3 DNA sequence: TGTGCCAGCAGTGACAGGGGGACCTACAATGAGCAGTCCTTC.

The V gene is TRBV2, the J gene TRBJ2-5, with TRBD2 identical over 9 bases. Looked up from germline, CDR1 is SNHLY and CDR2 is FYNNEI. Unmatched junction bases numbered 6, after V lost 6 bases and J lost 1 base. The CDR3 covers 15 residues. CDR3 DNA sequence: TGTGCCAGCAGGGTCCGACTAGCGGTCCAAGAGACCCAGTACTTC. This encodes CASRVRLAVQETQYF.

This clonotype was picked up one time. One junction end disagrees with the germline gene, perhaps due to a read error. The chain couples TRBV11-2 to TRBJ2-7; tentatively, D is TRBD2 (5 bases). Germline loops: CDR1 SGHAT, CDR2 FQNNGV. The CDR3 is 14 residues long. The chain's CDR3 is CDSRLPASRGEQYF. For the CDR3, the DNA is TGTGACAGCAGACTTCCGGCTAGCAGAGGCGAGCAGTACTTC.

This clonotype was picked up a small number of times. One base away lies a much larger clone, so this may be a sequencing read error. The rearrangement joins TRBV11-3 to TRBJ2-1; D is unclear. The CDR3 totals 14 residues. V was pared by 6 bases and J by 0 bases, with 9 bases between. Germline values: CDR1 SGHNT, CDR2 YENEEA. CDR3 sequence: CASSPDLSYNEQFF. CDR3 in DNA: TGTGCCAGCAGTCCGGATCTCTCCTACAATGAGCAGTTCTTC.

J is TRBJ1-1 and V is TRBV20-1; TRBD1 agrees at 7 bases. V gave up 8 bases and J gave up 7 bases; unmatched junction bases: 10. Germline V lookup: CDR1 DFQATT, CDR2 SNEGSKA (reference sequence). CDR3 length: 12 residues. CDR3 coding DNA: TGCAGTACCTTAGACAGGGAGAGTGAAGCTTTCTTT. Translated, it gives CSTLDRESEAFF.

This chain links TRBV5-1 with TRBJ2-5; D is perhaps TRBD2 (6 bases). V was pared by 0 bases and J by 5 bases, with 23 bases between. Germline loops: CDR1 SGHRS, CDR2 YFSETQ. The CDR3 contains 18 residues. The CDR3: CASSLGLVGSSMGETQYF. CDR3 DNA: TGCGCCAGCAGCTTGGGACTAGTTGGCAGCTCCATGGGGGAGACCCAGTACTTC. The entire variable domain, with the rest obtained from reference TRBV5-1 and TRBJ2-5, is as follows: KAGVTQTPRYLIKTRGQQVTLSCSPISGHRSVSWYQQTPGQGLQFLFEYFSETQRNKGNFPGRFSGRQFSNSRSEMNVSTLELGDSALYLCASSLGLVGSSMGETQYFGPGTRLLVL.

This sequence joins TRBV5-1 and TRBJ2-7; TRBD1 might be the D (7 bases). V lost 8 bases and J lost 4, with 22 bases in between. Per the germline V gene, CDR1 is SGHRS and CDR2 is YFSETQ. The CDR3 is 15 amino acids. The CDR3 loop is CASSIQGGNTYEQYF. As DNA, the CDR3 is TGCGCCAGTAGCATTCAGGGGGGCAATACATACGAGCAGTACTTC.

The chain employs TRBV20-1 and TRBJ1-2, with D possibly being TRBD1 (5 bases). CDR1 and CDR2 from the germline V gene are DFQATT and SNEGSKA (reference sequence). This CDR3 contains 15 residues. V was clipped by 0 bases and J by 0 bases, with 11 bases between them. The CDR3: CSARDTGFTNYGYTF. CDR3 nucleotides: TGCAGTGCTAGAGATACAGGATTTACTAACTATGGCTACACCTTC.

CDR3 protein: CASNRGRTEAFF. The CDR3, as DNA: TGCGCCAGCAACCGCGGGCGCACTGAAGCTTTCTTT. The chain carries TRBV4-1 and TRBJ1-1; D not resolved. V lost 7 bases to trimming and J lost 4 bases, with 10 bases between them. The CDR3 runs 12 residues. Germline V gene lookup returns CDR1 MGHRA and CDR2 YSYEKL.

With respect to this clonotype: The junction departs from germline at one end; a sequencing error may be responsible. V and J are TRBV11-3 and TRBJ2-2; no reliable D call. Per germline, CDR1 SGHNT and CDR2 YENEEA. The CDR3 consists of 18 residues. The CDR3 region has the DNA TGTACCAGCAGTTCACTTGTATTGGCTACGACGAACACCGTGGAGCTGTTTTTC. Translated, it gives CTSSSLVLATTNTVELFF.

About this clonotype itself: A junction boundary mismatches the germline segment, possibly from a read error. This chain uses TRBV11-3 with TRBJ2-5; possibly TRBD1 or TRBD2 for D (5 bases each). Germline CDR1 SGHNT, CDR2 YENEEA. This CDR3 region has 15 residues. The CDR3: CASNLEYAGRETQYF. DNA of the CDR3: TGTGCTAGCAACTTAGAATATGCAGGGAGAGAGACCCAGTACTTC.

Details on this clonotype: Compared with germline, one end of the junction differs, possibly owing to a read error. The chain is built from TRBV20-1 and TRBJ2-3, with a tentative D call TRBD1 (5 bases). Per the germline V gene, CDR1 is DFQATT and CDR2 is SNEGSKA (reference sequence). The CDR3 is made up of 11 amino acids. The CDR3 protein is CSTGRGDMQYF. CDR3 in DNA: TGCAGTACTGGAAGGGGTGATATGCAGTATTTT.